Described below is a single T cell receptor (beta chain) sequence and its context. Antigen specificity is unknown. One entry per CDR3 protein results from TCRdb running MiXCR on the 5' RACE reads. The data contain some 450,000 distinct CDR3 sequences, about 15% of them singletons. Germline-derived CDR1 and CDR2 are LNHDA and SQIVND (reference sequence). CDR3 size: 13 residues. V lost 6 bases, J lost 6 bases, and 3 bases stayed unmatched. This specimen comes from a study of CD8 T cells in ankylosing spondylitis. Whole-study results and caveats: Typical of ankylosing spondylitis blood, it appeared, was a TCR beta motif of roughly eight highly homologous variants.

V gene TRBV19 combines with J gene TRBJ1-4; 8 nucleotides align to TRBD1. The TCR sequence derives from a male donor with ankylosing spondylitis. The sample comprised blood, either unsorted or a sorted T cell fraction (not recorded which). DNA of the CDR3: TGTGCCAGTAGAGACAGGGGAGATGAAAAACTGTTTTTT. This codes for CASRDRGDEKLFF.